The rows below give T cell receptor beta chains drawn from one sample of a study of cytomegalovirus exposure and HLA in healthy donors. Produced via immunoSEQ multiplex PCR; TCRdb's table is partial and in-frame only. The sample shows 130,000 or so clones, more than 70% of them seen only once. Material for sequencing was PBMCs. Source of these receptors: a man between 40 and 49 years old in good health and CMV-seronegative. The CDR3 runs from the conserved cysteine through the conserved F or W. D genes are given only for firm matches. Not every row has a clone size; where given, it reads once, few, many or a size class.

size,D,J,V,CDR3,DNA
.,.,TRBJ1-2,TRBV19,CASSAAGAVYGYTF,TGTGCCAGTAGTGCTGCAGGGGCGGTCTATGGCTACACCTTC
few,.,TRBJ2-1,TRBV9,CASSVGGGGSYNEQFF,TGTGCCAGCAGCGTAGGTGGAGGTGGAAGCTACAATGAGCAGTTCTTC
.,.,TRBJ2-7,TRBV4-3,CASSQDRSTAYEQYF,TGCGCCAGCAGCCAAGATAGGTCGACAGCCTACGAGCAGTACTTC
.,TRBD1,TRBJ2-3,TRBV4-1,CASSQDTGGTDTQYF,TGCGCCAGCAGCCAAGACACAGGGGGCACAGATACGCAGTATTTT
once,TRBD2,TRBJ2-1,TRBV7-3,CASSTPGGLARRTQFF,TGTGCCAGCAGCACGCCAGGTGGACTAGCCCGACGGACGCAGTTCTTC
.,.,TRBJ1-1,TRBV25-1,CASAQNSGRTEAFF,TGTGCCAGCGCTCAAAATTCGGGAAGAACTGAAGCTTTCTTT
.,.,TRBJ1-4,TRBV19,CASSHRQNEKLFF,TGTGCCAGTAGTCACAGACAAAACGAAAAACTGTTTTTT
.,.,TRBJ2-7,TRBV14,CASSQLGLSSYEQYF,TGTGCCAGCAGCCAATTGGGGCTTAGCTCCTACGAGCAGTACTTC
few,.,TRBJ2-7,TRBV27,CASSFNRGGTDPYEQYF,TGTGCCAGCAGTTTCAATAGGGGGGGAACGGACCCCTACGAGCAGTACTTC
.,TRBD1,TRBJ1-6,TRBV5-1,CASSQGQGNSPLHF,TGCGCCAGCAGCCAAGGACAGGGCAATTCACCCCTCCACTTT
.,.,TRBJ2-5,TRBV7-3,CASSPGGRETQYF,TGTGCCAGCAGCCCCGGTGGCAGGGAGACCCAGTACTTC
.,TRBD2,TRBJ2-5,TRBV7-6,CASSLGVGTSGQETQYF,TGTGCCAGCAGCTTAGGTGTAGGGACTAGCGGCCAAGAGACCCAGTACTTC
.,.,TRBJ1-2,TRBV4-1,CASSQAGQGRNYGYTF,TGCGCCAGCAGCCAAGCGGGTCAGGGAAGGAACTATGGCTACACCTTC
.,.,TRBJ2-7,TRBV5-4,CASRPVGQGELPVSDEQYF,TGTGCCAGCAGGCCGGTCGGACAAGGGGAATTGCCTGTCTCGGACGAGCAGTACTTC